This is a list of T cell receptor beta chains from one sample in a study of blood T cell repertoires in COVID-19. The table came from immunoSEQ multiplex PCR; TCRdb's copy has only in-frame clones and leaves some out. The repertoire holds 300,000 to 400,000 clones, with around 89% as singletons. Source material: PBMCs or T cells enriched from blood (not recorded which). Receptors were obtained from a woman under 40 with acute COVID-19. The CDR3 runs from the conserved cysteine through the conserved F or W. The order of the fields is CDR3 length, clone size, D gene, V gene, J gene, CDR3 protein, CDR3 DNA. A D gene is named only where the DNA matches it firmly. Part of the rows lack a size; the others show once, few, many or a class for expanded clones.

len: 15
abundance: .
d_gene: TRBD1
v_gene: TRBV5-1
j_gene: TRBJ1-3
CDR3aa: CASSLSTGAGNTIYF
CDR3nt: TGCGCCAGCAGCTTATCGACAGGGGCTGGAAACACCATATATTTT

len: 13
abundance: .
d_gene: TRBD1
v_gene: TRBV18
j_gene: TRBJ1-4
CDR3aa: CASSPAGQQKLFF
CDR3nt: TGTGCCAGCTCACCGGCGGGACAGCAAAAACTGTTTTTT

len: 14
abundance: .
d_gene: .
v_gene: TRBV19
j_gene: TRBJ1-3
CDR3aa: CASSLQGSGNTIYF
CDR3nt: TGTGCCAGTAGTCTGCAGGGATCTGGAAACACCATATATTTT

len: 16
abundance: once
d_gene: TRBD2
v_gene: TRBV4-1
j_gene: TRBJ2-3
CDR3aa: CASSPRLAGVSDTQYF
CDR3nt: TGCGCCAGCAGCCCACGACTAGCGGGGGTTTCAGATACGCAGTATTTT

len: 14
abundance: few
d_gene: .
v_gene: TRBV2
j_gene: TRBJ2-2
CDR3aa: CASTYRGGTGELFF
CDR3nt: TGTGCCAGCACCTACAGGGGAGGCACCGGGGAGCTGTTTTTT

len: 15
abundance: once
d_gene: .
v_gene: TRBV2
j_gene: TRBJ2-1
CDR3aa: CASSGWPGSGNEQFF
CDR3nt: TGTGCCAGCAGTGGATGGCCAGGGTCTGGGAATGAGCAGTTCTTC

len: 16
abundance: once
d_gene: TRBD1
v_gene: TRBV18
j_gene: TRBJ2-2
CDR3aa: CASSQTTGGYTGELFF
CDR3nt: TGTGCCAGCTCACAAACGACAGGGGGCTACACCGGGGAGCTGTTTTTT

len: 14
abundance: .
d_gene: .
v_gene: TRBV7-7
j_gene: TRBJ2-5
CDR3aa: CASSPRDSFETQYF
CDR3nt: TGTGCCAGCAGCCCCAGAGACAGTTTTGAGACCCAGTACTTC

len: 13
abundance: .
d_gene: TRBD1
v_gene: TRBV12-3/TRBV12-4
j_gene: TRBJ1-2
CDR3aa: CASSSGTGVGYTF
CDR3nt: TGTGCCAGCAGCTCCGGGACAGGGGTTGGCTACACCTTC

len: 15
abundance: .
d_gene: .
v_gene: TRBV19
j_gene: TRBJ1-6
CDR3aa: CASSIAVQGNSPLHF
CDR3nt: TGTGCCAGTAGTATAGCGGTGCAGGGGAATTCACCCCTCCACTTT

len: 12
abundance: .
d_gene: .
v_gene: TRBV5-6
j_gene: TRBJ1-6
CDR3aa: CASSLSASPLHF
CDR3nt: TGTGCCAGCAGCCTCAGTGCTTCACCCCTCCACTTT

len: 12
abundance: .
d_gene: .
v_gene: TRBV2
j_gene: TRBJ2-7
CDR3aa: CASSETGYEQYF
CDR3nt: TGTGCCAGCAGTGAAACGGGCTACGAGCAGTACTTC

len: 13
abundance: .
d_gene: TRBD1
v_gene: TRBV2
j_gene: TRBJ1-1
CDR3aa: CASRGQINTEAFF
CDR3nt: TGTGCCAGCAGGGGACAGATAAACACTGAAGCTTTCTTT

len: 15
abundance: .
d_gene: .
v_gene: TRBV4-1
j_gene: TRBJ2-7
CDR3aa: CASSQDQAEAYEQYF
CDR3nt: TGCGCCAGCAGCCAAGATCAAGCGGAGGCCTACGAGCAGTACTTC

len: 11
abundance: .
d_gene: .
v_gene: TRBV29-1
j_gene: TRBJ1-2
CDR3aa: CSVTGTNGYTF
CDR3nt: TGCAGCGTTACAGGAACCAATGGCTACACCTTC

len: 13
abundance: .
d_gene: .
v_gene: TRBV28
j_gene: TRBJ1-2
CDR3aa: CASSELANYGYTF
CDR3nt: TGTGCCAGCAGTGAACTAGCTAACTATGGCTACACCTTC

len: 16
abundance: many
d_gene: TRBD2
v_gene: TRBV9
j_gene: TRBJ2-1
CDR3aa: CASSAGLAGDGNEQFF
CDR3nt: TGTGCCAGCAGCGCCGGACTAGCGGGGGATGGCAATGAGCAGTTCTTC

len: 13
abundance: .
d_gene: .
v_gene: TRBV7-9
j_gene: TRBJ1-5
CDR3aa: CASSRTDNQPQHF
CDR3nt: TGTGCCAGCAGCCGTACAGATAATCAGCCCCAGCATTTT

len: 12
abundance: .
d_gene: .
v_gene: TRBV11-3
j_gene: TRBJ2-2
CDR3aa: CASSRGTGELFF
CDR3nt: TGTGCCAGCAGCCGAGGAACCGGGGAGCTGTTTTTT

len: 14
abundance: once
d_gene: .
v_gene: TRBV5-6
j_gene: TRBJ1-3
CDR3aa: CASSLGHRGNTIYF
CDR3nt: TGTGCCAGCAGCTTAGGACATCGTGGAAACACCATATATTTT

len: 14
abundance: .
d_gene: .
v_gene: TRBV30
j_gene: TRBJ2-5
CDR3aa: CAWTGKVFQETQYF
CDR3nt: TGTGCCTGGACAGGGAAGGTGTTCCAAGAGACCCAGTACTTC

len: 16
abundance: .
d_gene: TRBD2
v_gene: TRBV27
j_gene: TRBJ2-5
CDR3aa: CASGTSGGTFQETQYF
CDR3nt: TGTGCCAGCGGAACTAGCGGGGGAACCTTCCAAGAGACCCAGTACTTC

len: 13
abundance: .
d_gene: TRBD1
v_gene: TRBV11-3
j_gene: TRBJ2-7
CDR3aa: CASSFDRGYEQYF
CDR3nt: TGTGCCAGCAGCTTTGACAGGGGGTACGAGCAGTACTTC

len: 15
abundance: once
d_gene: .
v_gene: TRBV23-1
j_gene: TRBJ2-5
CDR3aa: CASSKGDSAEETQYF
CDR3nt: TGCGCCAGCAGTAAAGGTGACAGCGCTGAAGAGACCCAGTACTTC

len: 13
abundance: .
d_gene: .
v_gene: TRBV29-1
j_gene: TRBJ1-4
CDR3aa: CSVALGVRGKLFF
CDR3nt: TGCAGCGTTGCCCTCGGCGTTCGGGGAAAACTGTTTTTT

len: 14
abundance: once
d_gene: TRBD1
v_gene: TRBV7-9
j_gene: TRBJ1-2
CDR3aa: CASSPGQGDYGYTF
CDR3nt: TGTGCCAGCAGCCCAGGGCAGGGGGACTATGGCTACACCTTC

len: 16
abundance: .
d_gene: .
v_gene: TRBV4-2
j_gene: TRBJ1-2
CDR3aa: CASSPPGAQVGDGYTF
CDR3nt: TGTGCCAGCAGCCCCCCAGGGGCCCAGGTCGGGGATGGCTACACCTTC

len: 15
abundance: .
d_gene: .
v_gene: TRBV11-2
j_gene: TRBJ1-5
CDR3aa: CASSLDGGSNQPQHF
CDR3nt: TGTGCCAGCAGCTTAGATGGGGGGAGCAATCAGCCCCAGCATTTT

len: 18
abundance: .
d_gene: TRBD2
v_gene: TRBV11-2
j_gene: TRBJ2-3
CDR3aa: CASCRGLAGGGLTDTQYF
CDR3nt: TGTGCCAGCTGTCGGGGACTAGCGGGGGGCGGGCTCACAGATACGCAGTATTTT

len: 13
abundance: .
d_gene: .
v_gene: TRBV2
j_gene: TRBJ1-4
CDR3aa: CASKGDHNEKLFF
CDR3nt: TGTGCCAGCAAGGGGGACCATAATGAAAAACTGTTTTTT

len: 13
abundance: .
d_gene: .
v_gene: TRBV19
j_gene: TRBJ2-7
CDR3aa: CASSISSRYEQYF
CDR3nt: TGTGCCAGTAGTATTTCTTCCCGCTACGAGCAGTACTTC

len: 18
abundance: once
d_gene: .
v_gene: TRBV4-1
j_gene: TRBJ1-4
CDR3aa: CASSHYGDWGGVSEKLFF
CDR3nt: TGCGCCAGCAGCCACTACGGGGATTGGGGGGGTGTAAGTGAAAAACTGTTTTTT

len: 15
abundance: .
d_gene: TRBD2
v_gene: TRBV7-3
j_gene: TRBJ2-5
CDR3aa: CASSLIGDGGETQYF
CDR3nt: TGTGCCAGCAGCCTCATCGGTGACGGGGGGGAGACCCAGTACTTC

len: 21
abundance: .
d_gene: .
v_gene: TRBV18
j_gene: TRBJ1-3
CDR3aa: CASSRRDPGPWEEGSGNTIYF
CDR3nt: TGTGCCAGCTCACGACGGGACCCCGGGCCATGGGAGGAAGGCTCTGGAAACACCATATATTTT

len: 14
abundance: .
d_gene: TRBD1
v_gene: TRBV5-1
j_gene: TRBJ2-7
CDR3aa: CASSLETGNHEQYF
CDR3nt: TGCGCCAGCAGCTTGGAGACAGGGAACCACGAGCAGTACTTC

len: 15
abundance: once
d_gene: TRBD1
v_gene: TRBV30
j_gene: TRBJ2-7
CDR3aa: CAWRGGIRSSYEQYF
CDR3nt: TGTGCCTGGAGAGGGGGCATCCGGAGCTCCTACGAGCAGTACTTC

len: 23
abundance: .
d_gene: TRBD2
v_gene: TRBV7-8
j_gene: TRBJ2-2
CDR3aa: CASSRLDEGAHTQAGGTDGELFF
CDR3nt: TGTGCCAGCAGCCGCCTGGATGAGGGGGCCCACACCCAAGCGGGGGGGACTGACGGGGAGCTGTTTTTT

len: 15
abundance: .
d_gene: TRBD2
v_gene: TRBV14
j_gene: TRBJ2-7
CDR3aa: CASSIAGASSYEQYF
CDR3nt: TGTGCCAGCAGTATTGCGGGAGCGAGCTCCTACGAGCAGTACTTC

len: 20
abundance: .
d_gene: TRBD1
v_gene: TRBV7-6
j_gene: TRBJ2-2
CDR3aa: CASSPYRTGGGRTNTGELFF
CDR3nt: TGTGCCAGCAGCCCGTACCGGACAGGGGGCGGGCGAACGAACACCGGGGAGCTGTTTTTT

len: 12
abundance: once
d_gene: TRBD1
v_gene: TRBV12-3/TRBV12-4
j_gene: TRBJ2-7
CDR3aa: CAIKQGAGEQYF
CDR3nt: TGTGCCATAAAGCAGGGGGCAGGCGAGCAGTACTTC

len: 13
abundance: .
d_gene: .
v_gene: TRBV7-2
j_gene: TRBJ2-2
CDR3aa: CASSIQNTGELFF
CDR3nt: TGTGCCAGCAGCATACAGAACACCGGGGAGCTGTTTTTT

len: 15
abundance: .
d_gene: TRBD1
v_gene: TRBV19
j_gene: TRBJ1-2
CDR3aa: CASSTDRGLNYGYTF
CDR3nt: TGTGCCAGTAGTACTGACAGGGGTCTAAACTATGGCTACACCTTC

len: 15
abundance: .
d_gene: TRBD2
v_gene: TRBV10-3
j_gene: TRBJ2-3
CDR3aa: CATVRGDIVTDTQYF
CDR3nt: TGTGCCACCGTTCGGGGGGATATAGTCACAGATACGCAGTATTTT

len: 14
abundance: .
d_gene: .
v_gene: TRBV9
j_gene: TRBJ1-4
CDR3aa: CASSVDPVDEKLFF
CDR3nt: TGTGCCAGCAGCGTAGATCCAGTTGATGAAAAACTGTTTTTT

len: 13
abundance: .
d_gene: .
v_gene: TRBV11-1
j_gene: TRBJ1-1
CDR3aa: CASSFGRDTEAFF
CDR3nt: TGTGCCAGCAGCTTTGGGAGGGACACTGAAGCTTTCTTT

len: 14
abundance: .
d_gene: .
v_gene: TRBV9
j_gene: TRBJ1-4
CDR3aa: CASSPRVVDEKLFF
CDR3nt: TGTGCCAGCAGCCCGAGGGTGGTGGATGAAAAACTGTTTTTT

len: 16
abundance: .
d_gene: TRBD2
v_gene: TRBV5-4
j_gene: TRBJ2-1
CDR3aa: CASSLLASGGDNEQFF
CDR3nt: TGTGCCAGCAGCTTGCTCGCTAGCGGGGGGGACAATGAGCAGTTCTTC

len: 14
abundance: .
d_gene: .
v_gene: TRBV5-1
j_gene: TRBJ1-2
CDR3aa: CASSFLQGDYGYTF
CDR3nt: TGCGCCAGCAGCTTTCTACAGGGTGACTATGGCTACACCTTC

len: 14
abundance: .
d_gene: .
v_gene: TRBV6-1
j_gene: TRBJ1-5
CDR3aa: CASSEVQGNQPQHF
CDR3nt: TGTGCCAGCAGTGAAGTGCAGGGGAATCAGCCCCAGCATTTT

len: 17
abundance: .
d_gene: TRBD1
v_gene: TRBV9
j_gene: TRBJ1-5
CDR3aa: CASSPVPDDRGDQPQHF
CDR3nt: TGTGCCAGCAGCCCCGTACCGGACGACAGGGGGGACCAGCCCCAGCATTTT

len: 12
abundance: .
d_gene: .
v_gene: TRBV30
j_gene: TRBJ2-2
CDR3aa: CAWRTGAGELFF
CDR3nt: TGTGCCTGGAGGACAGGAGCCGGGGAGCTGTTTTTT

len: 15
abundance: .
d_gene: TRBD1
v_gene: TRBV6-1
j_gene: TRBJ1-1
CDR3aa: CASSLPGTENTEAFF
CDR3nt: TGTGCCAGCAGTCTACCGGGGACAGAGAACACTGAAGCTTTCTTT

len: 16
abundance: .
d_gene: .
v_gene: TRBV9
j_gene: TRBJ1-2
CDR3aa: CASSGSGGAGYYGYTF
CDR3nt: TGTGCCAGCAGCGGGTCTGGTGGGGCAGGCTACTATGGCTACACCTTC

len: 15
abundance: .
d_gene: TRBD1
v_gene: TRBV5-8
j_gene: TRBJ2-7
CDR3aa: CASSRTGTAPYEQYF
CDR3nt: TGTGCCAGCAGCCGAACCGGGACAGCCCCCTACGAGCAGTACTTC

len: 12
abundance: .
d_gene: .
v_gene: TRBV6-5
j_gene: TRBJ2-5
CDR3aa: CAIKTGAETQYF
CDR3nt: TGTGCCATAAAGACGGGTGCAGAGACCCAGTACTTC

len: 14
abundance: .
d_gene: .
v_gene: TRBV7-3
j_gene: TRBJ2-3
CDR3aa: CASSQGTGRDTQYF
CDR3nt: TGTGCCAGCAGCCAAGGGACTGGCCGGGATACGCAGTATTTT